This passage covers 21 T cell receptor beta chains from one sample sequenced in a study of cytomegalovirus exposure and HLA in healthy donors. It was with 60 Vbeta and 13 Jbeta primers that the PCR ran. Data came from immunoSEQ multiplex PCR; TCRdb stores just in-frame clones and leaves some out. Altogether 100,000 to 130,000 clones are present, approximately 76% being singletons, with the ten largest covering about 2%. The sequencing input was PBMCs. The receptors come from a man younger than 35 in good health and CMV-seronegative.

The rearrangement uses TRBV7-9 and TRBJ2-3; no definite D call. This CDR3 has 15 amino acids. CDR1 SEHNR and CDR2 FQNEAQ come from the germline V gene (reference sequence). Trimming left V 7 bases short and J 2 bases short, with 16 bases between. The CDR3 nucleotides are TGTGCCAGCATAAAACTTACCCCCTACACAGATACGCAGTATTTT. Amino acids: CASIKLTPYTDTQYF.

The V gene is TRBV27, the J gene TRBJ2-7; 11 bases agree with TRBD1. The V gene's germline CDR1 is MNHEY and CDR2 SMNVEV (reference sequence). The CDR3 is 14 amino acids. With 5 bases clipped from V and 7 bases from J, the junction kept 7 bases outside the gene matches. CDR3: CASSLGQGAREQYF. The DNA of the CDR3 is TGTGCCAGCAGTCTAGGACAGGGGGCGCGGGAGCAGTACTTC.

This clone has more than one count but fewer than ten. This chain joins TRBV7-3 and TRBJ1-5; no clear D. V was trimmed by 1 base and J by 7 bases, leaving 8 bases between them. This CDR3 comprises 13 residues. From germline, CDR1 is SGHTA and CDR2 FQGTGA. CDR3 bases: TGTGCCAGCAGCTTAAGACCGGGACAGCCCCAGCATTTT. It codes for CASSLRPGQPQHF.

This chain links TRBV27 with TRBJ1-6, with D possibly being TRBD1 (6 bases). CDR1 is MNHEY and CDR2 is SMNVEV in the germline V gene (reference sequence). The CDR3 is 17 amino acids. Trimming stripped 2 bases from V and 10 bases from J, with 21 bases between. Here the CDR3 DNA reads TGTGCCAGCAGTTTAAGTGGAGGCGGGGGGGGCGCCTCACCCCTCCACTTT. Translating gives CASSLSGGGGGASPLHF.

The rearrangement links TRBV2 to TRBJ1-1; 8 bases are a match to TRBD1. V lost 6 bases, J lost 8 bases, and 8 bases stayed unmatched. The CDR3 has 13 residues. In germline, CDR1 is SNHLY, CDR2 FYNNEI. The CDR3 sequence is CASSDQTGGEAFF. CDR3 DNA: TGTGCCAGCAGCGACCAAACAGGGGGGGAAGCTTTCTTT.

The V gene is TRBV9, the J gene TRBJ1-3; D unclear. The CDR3 runs 14 residues. CDR1 and CDR2 (germline): SGDLS, YYNGEE. The V gene lost 0 bases and the J gene lost 4 bases, with 8 bases spanning the gap. CDR3 protein: CASSVAVEGNTIYF. DNA for the CDR3: TGTGCCAGCAGCGTAGCGGTGGAGGGAAACACCATATATTTT.

The rearrangement uses TRBV9 and TRBJ2-7; D may be TRBD2 (5 bases). Per germline, CDR1 SGDLS and CDR2 YYNGEE. V was pared by 0 bases and J by 1 base, with 20 bases between. The CDR3 totals 18 residues. The CDR3 region is CASSVGLGVPGYSYEQYF. The CDR3 coding sequence is TGTGCCAGCAGCGTAGGTTTGGGAGTGCCAGGTTATTCCTACGAGCAGTACTTC. The variable domain in full, with the rest retrieved from reference TRBV9 and TRBJ2-7, is DSGVTQTPKHLITATGQRVTLRCSPRSGDLSVYWYQQSLDQGLQFLIQYYNGEERAKGNILERFSAQQFPDLHSELNLSSLELGDSALYFCASSVGLGVPGYSYEQYFGPGTRLTVT.

This clone has a single count. The V call is TRBV27, the J call TRBJ2-7; TRBD1 matches 8 bases. Germline V gene data show CDR1 as MNHEY and CDR2 as SMNVEV (reference sequence). Trimming cost V 5 bases and J 5 bases; bases outside gene matches: 5. CDR3 size: 13 residues. The CDR3 protein is CASSPWTGHEQYF. The CDR3 DNA follows: TGTGCCAGCAGTCCCTGGACAGGGCACGAGCAGTACTTC.

V usage is TRBV19 and J usage is TRBJ2-5, with 12 bases identical to TRBD2. V dropped 4 bases and J dropped 1; count of bases not matched to a gene: 4. In germline, CDR1 is LNHDA, CDR2 SQIVND (reference sequence). The CDR3 runs 16 residues. The CDR3 region has the DNA TGTGCCAGTAGTACGCCTAGCGGGGGGGCCCAAGAGACCCAGTACTTC. Amino acids: CASSTPSGGAQETQYF.

The gene calls are TRBV25-1 and TRBJ2-7; 9 bases map to TRBD1. With 3 bases clipped from V and 7 bases from J, the junction kept 10 bases outside the gene matches. Germline-derived CDR1 and CDR2 are MGHDK and SYGVNS. The CDR3 extends over 15 amino acids. CDR3 coding DNA: TGTGCCAGCAGTGATCCTACAGGGGGCCCGCGGGAGCAGTACTTC. Translating gives CASSDPTGGPREQYF.

The rearrangement joins TRBV9 to TRBJ2-7, with TRBD2 matching over 10 bases. The CDR3 is 15 amino acids. CDR1 SGDLS and CDR2 YYNGEE come from the germline V gene. The trim removed 4 bases at V and 2 bases at J, leaving 6 bases unmatched. The CDR3: CASSPGLAEAYEQYF. CDR3 nucleotide sequence: TGTGCCAGCAGCCCTGGACTAGCGGAAGCCTACGAGCAGTACTTC.

The rearrangement joins TRBV5-5 to TRBJ2-7, with 9 positions matching TRBD1. Germline V gene sequence: CDR1 SGHKS, CDR2 YYEKEE (reference sequence). With V trimmed by 3 bases and J by 1 base, 5 bases remained unmatched. The CDR3 totals 15 residues. The CDR3 DNA reads as TGTGCCAGCAGCTCCGGGACAGGGACATCCTACGAGCAGTACTTC. This sequence encodes CASSSGTGTSYEQYF. Combining the CDR3 with reference TRBV5-5 and TRBJ2-7 gives the whole variable domain DAGVTQSPTHLIKTRGQQVTLRCSPISGHKSVSWYQQVLGQGPQFIFQYYEKEERGRGNFPDRFSARQFPNYSSELNVNALLLGDSALYLCASSSGTGTSYEQYFGPGTRLTVT.

In regard to this clone: The identical CDR3 is also encoded by other nucleotide sequences in the sample. The genes are TRBV6-6 and TRBJ2-7, with 9 bases matching TRBD1. CDR3 size: 15 residues. The J segment lost 2 bases and the V segment lost 0 bases, leaving 2 bases of the junction unmatched. Germline loops: CDR1 MNHNY, CDR2 SVGAGI (reference sequence). The CDR3 bases are TGTGCCAGCAGTTACTCTGGGACAGGGACCTACGAGCAGTACTTC. It codes for CASSYSGTGTYEQYF.

In nucleotides, the CDR3 is TGTGCCAGCAGCCCGGGGATAGGTGATAGTGAAAAACTGTTTTTT. Amino acids: CASSPGIGDSEKLFF. The V gene is TRBV7-9, the J gene TRBJ1-4; D remains unclear. Germline values: CDR1 SEHNR, CDR2 FQNEAQ (reference sequence). This CDR3 is built from 15 residues. V was clipped by 5 bases and J by 7 bases, with 17 bases between them. Variable domain in full (rest from reference TRBV7-9 and TRBJ1-4): DTGVSQNPRHKITKRGQNVTFRCDPISEHNRLYWYRQTLGQGPEFLTYFQNEAQLEKSRLLSDRFSAERPKGSFSTLEIQRTEQGDSAMYLCASSPGIGDSEKLFFGSGTQLSVL.

This clone was recorded once. The chain couples TRBV5-4 to TRBJ2-5, with D possibly TRBD2 on 5 matching bases. This CDR3 is built from 13 residues. Germline CDR1 reads SGHNT; CDR2 reads YYREEE (reference sequence). The germline V and J ends were trimmed by 4 bases and 4 bases, with 11 bases remaining between them. CDR3 sequence: CASSERSRETQYF. The CDR3 DNA sequence: TGTGCCAGCAGCGAGCGGAGCCGAGAGACCCAGTACTTC.

The gene calls are TRBV5-6 and TRBJ1-2; no definite D call. CDR1 and CDR2 from the germline V gene are SGHDT and YYEEEE. The V end lost 4 bases, the J end lost 8 bases, and 15 bases lay between the germline ends. The CDR3 runs to 13 residues. As DNA, the CDR3 is TGTGCCAGCAGCGGCGGCACCACGGGGGGCTACACCTTC. Encoded protein: CASSGGTTGGYTF.

The chain couples TRBV9 to TRBJ2-5; 7 nucleotides align to TRBD2. Losses at the gene ends were 0 bases for V and 8 bases for J; bases not matched to a gene: 10. This CDR3 is 15 amino acids long. Germline V gene lookup returns CDR1 SGDLS and CDR2 YYNGEE. The CDR3 is CASSVGEAGSGTQYF. The CDR3 DNA is TGTGCCAGCAGCGTAGGGGAAGCGGGGTCGGGAACCCAGTACTTC.

The chain links TRBV5-6 to TRBJ2-5; TRBD2 aligns across 9 bases. V shed 4 bases, J shed 2 bases, and the junction held 9 bases outside the gene matches. The CDR3 length is 16 residues. Germline CDR1 SGHDT, CDR2 YYEEEE. CDR3: CASSLKGLAIQETQYF. CDR3 bases: TGTGCCAGCAGCCTAAAGGGACTAGCAATACAAGAGACCCAGTACTTC.

The chain carries TRBV7-9 and TRBJ1-1; D is uncertain. CDR1 is SEHNR, CDR2 FQNEAQ, per germline (reference sequence). The CDR3 is made up of 13 amino acids. V was clipped by 1 base and J by 11 bases, with 14 bases between them. In DNA form, the CDR3 reads TGTGCCAGCAGCTTAGGTCCCATGCAGAGGGCTTTCTTT. Translating gives CASSLGPMQRAFF.

The chain combines TRBV19 with TRBJ2-5; 11 bases are a match to TRBD2. Trimming removed 4 bases from V and 5 bases from J; junction bases left unmatched: 6. Germline CDR1 is LNHDA and CDR2 is SQIVND (reference sequence). This CDR3 is built from 15 residues. CDR3 sequence (DNA): TGTGCCAGTAGTACGGGTAGCGGGGGGGCGGAGACCCAGTACTTC. Its translation: CASSTGSGGAETQYF.

This clone was observed a handful of times. This sequence joins TRBV9 and TRBJ2-3; unclear D gene. This CDR3 comprises 11 residues. Germline CDR1 reads SGDLS; CDR2 reads YYNGEE. Deletions cut 3 bases from V and 5 bases from J, with 4 bases between. Written as DNA, the CDR3 is TGTGCCAGCAGCGCACAAGATACGCAGTATTTT. Residues: CASSAQDTQYF.